This entry lists 15 T cell receptor beta chains sequenced from one sample in a study of T cells after yellow fever vaccination. MiXCR, applied by TCRdb to the 5' RACE reads, yields one record per CDR3 protein. In the table there are about 110,000 distinct CDR3 sequences, more than 7.5% of which are singletons. This specimen was CD8+ T cells sorted from PBMCs, taken 45 days after the yellow fever booster vaccination. Receptors originate from a man aged 30-40 years who received the YFV17D yellow fever vaccine.

This clonotype has ten or more counts. The gene calls are TRBV7-2 and TRBJ2-1; D possibly corresponds to TRBD2 (5 bases). Trimming left V 5 bases short and J 0 bases short, with 14 bases between. Germline values: CDR1 SGHTA, CDR2 FQGNSA. There are 16 residues in the CDR3. The CDR3 here is CASSHPEASSYNEQFF. The DNA for the CDR3 is TGTGCCAGCAGCCATCCGGAGGCGAGCTCCTACAATGAGCAGTTCTTC.

This clonotype was seen many times. V and J are TRBV6-2 or TRBV6-3 and TRBJ2-1, with 7 bases that match TRBD2. The CDR3 sequence is 14 residues long. CDR1 and CDR2 from the germline V gene are MNHEY and SVGEGT. Germline trimming cut 2 bases from V and 4 bases from J; bases unmatched to any gene: 2. The CDR3 loop reads CASSYNGRYNEQFF. The CDR3, as DNA: TGTGCCAGCAGTTACAACGGGAGGTACAATGAGCAGTTCTTC.

This CDR3 reads CASSPRTGNEQYF. The CDR3 DNA reads TGTGCCAGCAGCCCGCGGACAGGGAACGAGCAGTACTTC. The chain recombines TRBV7-6 with TRBJ2-7; 8 nucleotides line up with TRBD1. The CDR3 covers 13 residues. CDR1 is SGHVS and CDR2 is FNYEAQ in the germline V gene. J was trimmed by 5 bases and V by 5 bases; bases with no gene match: 5.

This clonotype was recorded at least ten times. This chain uses TRBV6-2 or TRBV6-3 with TRBJ2-7, with D perhaps matching TRBD1 (6 bases). The V end lost 6 bases, the J end lost 3 bases, and 15 bases lay between the germline ends. The germline V gene encodes CDR1 MNHEY and CDR2 SVGEGT. The CDR3 consists of 14 residues. The CDR3 is CASRHPEDSYEQYF. The DNA for the CDR3 is TGTGCCAGCAGACACCCGGAGGACAGCTACGAGCAGTACTTC.

V is TRBV5-1 and J is TRBJ1-1; TRBD1 might be the D (6 bases). This CDR3 comprises 15 residues. The germline CDR1 and CDR2 sequences are SGHRS and YFSETQ. Trimming removed 0 bases at V and 7 bases at J, with 16 bases between. The CDR3 sequence: CASSLAQGLGVEAFF. The CDR3 nucleotides read TGCGCCAGCAGCTTGGCCCAGGGGTTAGGCGTTGAAGCTTTCTTT. Using reference TRBV5-1 and TRBJ1-1 for the parts outside the CDR3, the full variable domain is KAGVTQTPRYLIKTRGQQVTLSCSPISGHRSVSWYQQTPGQGLQFLFEYFSETQRNKGNFPGRFSGRQFSNSRSEMNVSTLELGDSALYLCASSLAQGLGVEAFFGQGTRLTVV.

This clonotype has only a few counts. The chain links TRBV4-3 to TRBJ2-7; D could derive from TRBD1 or TRBD2 (5 bases each). This CDR3 contains 15 residues. V was clipped by 4 bases and J by 3 bases, with 16 bases between them. CDR1 is LGHNA, CDR2 YSLEER, per germline. CDR3 in DNA: TGCGCCAGCAGCCTAAACCGGGACGGCCACTACGAGCAGTACTTC. Its translation is CASSLNRDGHYEQYF.

V and J are TRBV25-1 and TRBJ2-1, with TRBD1 matching 7 bases. With 6 bases clipped from V and 9 bases from J, the junction kept 8 bases outside the gene matches. The CDR3 runs to 13 residues. CDR1 MGHDK and CDR2 SYGVNS come from the germline V gene. Here the CDR3 reads CASSETGRTEQFF. CDR3 sequence (DNA): TGTGCCAGCAGCGAGACAGGGCGCACTGAGCAGTTCTTC.

This clonotype was picked up many times. The chain employs TRBV7-2 and TRBJ2-7; 8 bases are a match to TRBD2. Per the germline V gene, CDR1 is SGHTA and CDR2 is FQGNSA. The CDR3 loop spans 14 amino acids. Trimming removed 4 bases from V and 0 bases from J; junction bases left unmatched: 2. The CDR3 region is CASSSLAASYEQYF. DNA for the CDR3: TGTGCCAGCAGCTCACTAGCGGCCTCCTACGAGCAGTACTTC. The complete variable domain, with remaining parts taken from reference TRBV7-2 and TRBJ2-7, reads GAGVSQSPSNKVTEKGKDVELRCDPISGHTALYWYRQSLGQGLEFLIYFQGNSAPDKSGLPSDRFSAERTGGSVSTLTIQRTQQEDSAVYLCASSSLAASYEQYFGPGTRLTVT.

This clonotype was seen a handful of times. The chain couples TRBV14 to TRBJ2-1; TRBD2 matches 10 bases. Germline assignment: CDR1 SGHDN and CDR2 FVKESK. V lost 0 bases, J lost 12 bases, and 8 bases stayed unmatched. This CDR3 has 15 residues. The chain's CDR3 is CASSQEMGLAGAQFF. In nucleotides, the CDR3 is TGTGCCAGCAGCCAAGAAATGGGTCTAGCGGGAGCGCAGTTCTTC.

This clonotype has ten or more counts. This chain uses TRBV18 with TRBJ2-3; the D gene is possibly TRBD2 (5 bases). The germline V gene encodes CDR1 KGHSH and CDR2 LQKENI. Trimming removed 4 bases from V and 4 bases from J, with 9 bases in between. The CDR3 sequence is 13 residues long. The CDR3 is CASSRTSSDTQYF. CDR3 DNA sequence: TGTGCCAGCTCACGAACTAGTTCAGATACGCAGTATTTT. Full variable domain (remainder filled in from reference TRBV18 and TRBJ2-3): NAGVMQNPRHLVRRRGQEARLRCSPMKGHSHVYWYRQLPEEGLKFMVYLQKENIIDESGMPKERFSAEFPKEGPSILRIQQVVRGDSAAYFCASSRTSSDTQYFGPGTRLTVL.

This clonotype showed up just a few times. This sequence joins TRBV5-1 and TRBJ2-1; unclear D gene. The CDR3 totals 17 residues. Trimming left V 0 bases short and J 0 bases short, with 13 bases between. Germline-derived CDR1 and CDR2 are SGHRS and YFSETQ. The CDR3 bases are TGCGCCAGCAGCTTGGCCCCAGGCGGTCCCTCCTACAATGAGCAGTTCTTC. As protein: CASSLAPGGPSYNEQFF. Full variable domain (outside the CDR3, taken from reference TRBV5-1 and TRBJ2-1): KAGVTQTPRYLIKTRGQQVTLSCSPISGHRSVSWYQQTPGQGLQFLFEYFSETQRNKGNFPGRFSGRQFSNSRSEMNVSTLELGDSALYLCASSLAPGGPSYNEQFFGPGTRLTVL.

Concerning this clonotype itself: The conserved phenylalanine or tryptophan is not found at the CDR3 terminus, so this likely reflects a read error. This chain links TRBV12-3 or TRBV12-4 with TRBJ2-5, with unresolved D. Trimming took off 5 bases at V and 2 bases at J, with 3 bases between the two ends. The CDR3 covers 11 residues. This chain's CDR3 is CASSLQETQYL. CDR3 nucleotide sequence: TGTGCCAGCAGTCTTCAAGAGACCCAGTACCTC.

This clonotype was found many times. The chain links TRBV6-2 or TRBV6-3 to TRBJ2-7, with D possibly matching TRBD2 (6 bases). In germline, CDR1 is MNHEY, CDR2 SVGEGT. The CDR3 has 14 residues. V shed 5 bases and J shed 4 bases, with 15 bases lying between them. CDR3: CASSPYGTSYEQYF. As DNA, the CDR3 is TGTGCCAGCAGTCCTTATGGGACTTCTTACGAGCAGTACTTC.

In its sample, this clonotype was seen many times. The chain recombines TRBV5-1 with TRBJ1-1; D is undetermined. The CDR3 contains 12 residues. CDR1 is SGHRS, CDR2 YFSETQ, per germline. Trimming took 4 bases from V and 3 from J, leaving 7 bases between them. CDR3 coding DNA: TGCGCCAGCAGCCGGGGAGACACTGAAGCTTTCTTT. This translates into CASSRGDTEAFF.

In this sample, this clonotype turned up many times. The genes are TRBV20-1 and TRBJ1-3; 7 nucleotides align to TRBD1. Trimming removed 3 bases from V and 3 bases from J; junction bases left unmatched: 8. Germline V gene data show CDR1 as DFQATT and CDR2 as SNEGSKA (reference sequence). The CDR3 has 15 amino acids. CDR3 in amino acids: CSARGQSPVGNTIYF. CDR3 sequence (DNA): TGCAGTGCTAGGGGACAGTCTCCCGTTGGAAACACCATATATTTT.